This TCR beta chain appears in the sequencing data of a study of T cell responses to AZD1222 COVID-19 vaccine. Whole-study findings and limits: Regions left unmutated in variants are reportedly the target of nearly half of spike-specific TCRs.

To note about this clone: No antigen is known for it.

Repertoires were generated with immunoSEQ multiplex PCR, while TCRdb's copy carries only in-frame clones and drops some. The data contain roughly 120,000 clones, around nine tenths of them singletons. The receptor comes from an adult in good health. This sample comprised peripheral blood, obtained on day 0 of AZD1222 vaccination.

The CDR3 loop is CASSLGDNYGYTF. CDR3 nucleotides: TGTGCCAGCAGCTTGGGGGATAACTATGGCTACACCTTC. The genes are TRBV5-5 and TRBJ1-2; D remains ambiguous. Germline V gives CDR1 SGHKS, CDR2 YYEKEE (reference sequence). The V gene lost 0 bases and the J gene lost 1 base, with 4 bases spanning the gap. This CDR3 comprises 13 residues.